This entry lists 9 T cell receptor beta chains sequenced from one sample in a study of cytomegalovirus exposure and HLA in healthy donors. Sequencing was performed with immunoSEQ multiplex PCR; in TCRdb, only in-frame clones are kept and a portion is missing. The sample yields fewer than 350,000 clones, roughly 88% seen once. The sample comprised PBMCs. The source of these receptors is a woman aged 18-29 years in good health and CMV-seronegative.

This clone appeared a single time. The V and J genes are TRBV2 and TRBJ1-1, with D hard to call. CDR1 and CDR2 (germline): SNHLY, FYNNEI. The V end lost 5 bases, the J end lost 4 bases, and 8 bases lay between the germline ends. The CDR3 loop spans 12 amino acids. CDR3 sequence: CASSILVTEAFF. DNA for the CDR3: TGTGCCAGCAGTATCCTAGTCACTGAAGCTTTCTTT.

This chain links TRBV5-6 with TRBJ2-7, with 12 nucleotides matching TRBD2. The CDR3 spans 15 residues. Germline V gene sequence: CDR1 SGHDT, CDR2 YYEEEE. V was clipped by 3 bases and J by 4 bases; unmatched bases: 5. CDR3 coding DNA: TGTGCCAGCAGCTCCGGGACTAGCGGGTTTTACGAGCAGTACTTC. This translates into CASSSGTSGFYEQYF.

The chain links TRBV2 to TRBJ1-1; D is undetermined. CDR3 length: 12 amino acids. CDR1 SNHLY and CDR2 FYNNEI come from the germline V gene. V lost 8 bases to trimming and J lost 6 bases, with 13 bases between them. The CDR3 DNA reads as TGTGCCAGCCGGAGGGTCGGCGCTGAAGCTTTCTTT. Translating gives CASRRVGAEAFF. Together with reference TRBV2 and TRBJ1-1, the CDR3 gives the full variable domain: EPEVTQTPSHQVTQMGQEVILRCVPISNHLYFYWYRQILGQKVEFLVSFYNNEISEKSEIFDDQFSVERPDGSNFTLKIRSTKLEDSAMYFCASRRVGAEAFFGQGTRLTVV.

This clone was seen only once. The genes are TRBV14 and TRBJ2-2, with TRBD2 identical over 10 bases. The CDR3 runs to 14 residues. The germline CDR1 and CDR2 sequences are SGHDN and FVKESK. With V trimmed by 4 bases and J by 4 bases, 0 bases remained unmatched. CDR3 DNA sequence: TGTGCCAGCAGCCTAGCGGGAGGCACCGGGGAGCTGTTTTTT. Amino acid sequence: CASSLAGGTGELFF. The full variable domain, completed using reference TRBV14 and TRBJ2-2, is EAGVTQFPSHSVIEKGQTVTLRCDPISGHDNLYWYRRVMGKEIKFLLHFVKESKQDESGMPNNRFLAERTGGTYSTLKVQPAELEDSGVYFCASSLAGGTGELFFGEGSRLTVL.

In this sample, this clone turned up once. The chain recombines TRBV5-4 with TRBJ2-6; D is ambiguous. The V gene lost 2 bases and the J gene lost 0 bases, with 6 bases spanning the gap. CDR3 length: 15 amino acids. Germline loops: CDR1 SGHNT, CDR2 YYREEE (reference sequence). CDR3 coding DNA: TGTGCCAGCAGCTTACAGACCTCTGGGGCCAACGTCCTGACTTTC. Encoded protein: CASSLQTSGANVLTF.

The V and J genes are TRBV4-3 and TRBJ2-3, with TRBD2 identical over 8 bases. V trimming: 2 bases; J trimming: 2 bases; junction bases outside the gene matches: 6. Germline V lookup: CDR1 LGHNA, CDR2 YSLEER. There are 16 residues in the CDR3. CDR3 DNA sequence: TGCGCCAGCAGCCAATTCGGGGGGGCGGCCACAGATACGCAGTATTTT. Its translation is CASSQFGGAATDTQYF.

This CDR3 is CASSLGHGGSYEQYF. CDR3 in DNA: TGCGCCAGCAGCTTGGGACACGGAGGAAGCTACGAGCAGTACTTC. The chain employs TRBV5-1 and TRBJ2-7; D possibly corresponds to TRBD2 (5 bases). The CDR3 covers 15 residues. Trimming cost V 0 bases and J 3 bases, with 13 bases left between them. Germline loops: CDR1 SGHRS, CDR2 YFSETQ.

This clone was counted once. The V gene is TRBV5-1, the J gene TRBJ1-2; D may be TRBD1 (6 bases). CDR3 size: 15 residues. Germline CDR1 and CDR2: SGHRS and YFSETQ. The V end lost 3 bases, the J end lost 8 bases, and 20 bases lay between the germline ends. CDR3 nucleotide sequence: TGCGCCAGCAGCTATATTACTGGGACACCCGAGGGCTACACCTTC. Its protein product is CASSYITGTPEGYTF.

The sample holds one count of this clone. V usage is TRBV6-5 and J usage is TRBJ1-1; 8 bases match TRBD1. The V gene end was trimmed by 2 bases and the J gene end by 3 bases; junction bases not matched to a gene: 5. Germline values: CDR1 MNHEY, CDR2 SVGAGI. The CDR3 is 15 amino acids. The CDR3 is CASSYTGGGHTEAFF. DNA for the CDR3: TGTGCCAGCAGTTACACAGGGGGGGGACACACTGAAGCTTTCTTT.